This is a list of T cell receptor beta chains from one sample in a study of cytomegalovirus exposure and HLA in healthy donors. Measured with immunoSEQ multiplex PCR; TCRdb has only the in-frame clones, and not every one. This sample has roughly 150,000 clones, with over 65% found just once. The sequencing input was PBMCs. The receptor set was obtained from a woman aged 25 to 45 in good health and CMV-seronegative. Both conserved end residues are part of each CDR3. The order of the fields is clone size, V gene, J gene, D gene, CDR3 protein, CDR3 DNA. A D gene is named only where the DNA matches it firmly. Size is omitted from some rows. Given values are once, few, many or a class for expanded clones.

-	TRBV6-4	TRBJ2-5	-	CASSDSKRRATKETQYF	TGTGCCAGCAGTGACTCGAAAAGGCGGGCCACTAAAGAGACCCAGTACTTC
-	TRBV5-8	TRBJ1-3	-	CASSLTQASGNTIYF	TGTGCCAGCAGCTTGACGCAAGCCTCTGGAAACACCATATATTTT
-	TRBV6-4	TRBJ2-1	TRBD2	CASSGRLAGAHEQFF	TGTGCCAGCAGTGGCCGACTAGCGGGAGCCCATGAGCAGTTCTTC
few	TRBV5-5	TRBJ2-7	TRBD1	CASSLTGTDDYEQYF	TGTGCCAGCAGCTTAACCGGGACAGACGACTACGAGCAGTACTTC
few	TRBV10-3	TRBJ1-1	-	CAISGSRAGLNTEAFF	TGTGCCATCAGTGGATCTAGAGCAGGGTTGAACACTGAAGCTTTCTTT
-	TRBV2	TRBJ2-1	TRBD2	CASSGTSRSSYNEQFF	TGTGCCAGCAGCGGGACTAGCAGGAGCTCCTACAATGAGCAGTTCTTC
-	TRBV11-2	TRBJ2-4	-	CASSLTRENIQYF	TGTGCCAGCAGCTTAACTCGGGAAAACATTCAGTACTTC
once	TRBV6-1	TRBJ2-5	TRBD2	CASSASSGGEQTQYF	TGTGCCAGCAGTGCCTCTAGCGGGGGGGAGCAGACCCAGTACTTC
few	TRBV19	TRBJ2-7	-	CASSDRDYEQYF	TGTGCCAGTAGCGACAGAGACTACGAGCAGTACTTC
-	TRBV28	TRBJ2-5	-	CASSGGAQETQYF	TGTGCCAGCAGTGGGGGCGCCCAAGAGACCCAGTACTTC
-	TRBV7-2	TRBJ2-2	TRBD2	CASSLIFGSGGSGELFF	TGTGCCAGCAGCTTAATTTTTGGTAGCGGGGGATCCGGGGAGCTGTTTTTT
-	TRBV6-1	TRBJ1-5	TRBD1	CASSTRPTGNQPQHF	TGTGCCAGCAGTACACGACCGACAGGGAACCAGCCCCAGCATTTT
-	TRBV7-2	TRBJ1-2	TRBD1	CASSARTGDYGYTF	TGTGCCAGCAGCGCCAGGACAGGGGACTATGGCTACACCTTC
-	TRBV10-3	TRBJ2-3	TRBD2	CAISVTSGGSDTQYF	TGTGCCATCAGTGTAACTAGCGGGGGATCAGATACGCAGTATTTT
once	TRBV11-2	TRBJ2-5	-	CASSLVSGVETQYF	TGTGCCAGCAGCTTAGTGTCGGGAGTGGAGACCCAGTACTTC
-	TRBV9	TRBJ2-5	TRBD1	CASSVGSGGVETQYF	TGTGCCAGCAGCGTAGGATCAGGGGGCGTAGAGACCCAGTACTTC